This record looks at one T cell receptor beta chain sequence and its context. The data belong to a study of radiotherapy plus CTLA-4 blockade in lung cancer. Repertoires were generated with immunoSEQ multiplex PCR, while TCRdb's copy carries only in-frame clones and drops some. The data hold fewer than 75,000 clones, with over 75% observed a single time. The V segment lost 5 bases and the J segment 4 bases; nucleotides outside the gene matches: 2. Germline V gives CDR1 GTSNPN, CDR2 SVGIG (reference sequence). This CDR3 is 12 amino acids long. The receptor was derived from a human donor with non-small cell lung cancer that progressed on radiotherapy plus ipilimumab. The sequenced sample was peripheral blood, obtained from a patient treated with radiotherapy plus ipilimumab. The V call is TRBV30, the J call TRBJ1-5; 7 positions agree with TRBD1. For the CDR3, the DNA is TGTGCCTGGCCACAGGGGAATCAGCCCCAGCATTTT. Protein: CAWPQGNQPQHF. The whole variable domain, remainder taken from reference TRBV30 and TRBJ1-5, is SQTIHQWPATLVQPVGSPLSLECTVEGTSNPNLYWYRQAAGRGLQLLFYSVGIGQISSEVPQNLSASRPQDRQFILSSKKLLLSDSGFYLCAWPQGNQPQHFGDGTRLSIL.